One and the same sample provided the 24 T cell receptor beta chains below, sequenced in a study of OX40 agonist ivuxolimab in advanced cancers. The method was immunoSEQ multiplex PCR; TCRdb's version includes in-frame clones alone and lacks a portion of them. This table holds tens of thousands of clones, about 84% found once. The sample was CD4+ or CD8+ T cells sorted from blood, taken in a trial of the OX40 agonist ivuxolimab. Source of these receptors: an adult with an advanced solid tumor such as melanoma, head and neck, liver or kidney cancer.

The V and J genes are TRBV11-3 and TRBJ2-1; 7 bases fit TRBD2. This CDR3 has 15 residues. Germline V gene sequence: CDR1 SGHNT, CDR2 YENEEA. The V gene end was trimmed by 3 bases and the J gene end by 2 bases; junction bases not matched to a gene: 4. The DNA for the CDR3 is TGTGCCAGCAGCTTCGGGGGAGGGCCCTACAATGAGCAGTTCTTC. Amino acid sequence: CASSFGGGPYNEQFF.

The DNA for the CDR3 is TGTGCCTCGGGCGGTCCTAACTACGAGCAGTACTTC. Protein product: CASGGPNYEQYF. The chain combines TRBV30 with TRBJ2-5; D is undetermined. The closer fit of TRBJ2-7 to the DNA end suggests the J call may be wrong. In germline, CDR1 is GTSNPN, CDR2 SVGIG (reference sequence). This CDR3 region has 12 residues.

The rearrangement links TRBV19 to TRBJ1-5, with D perhaps matching TRBD1 (6 bases). V lost 1 base and J lost 6, with 13 bases in between. The CDR3 is 15 amino acids. CDR1 LNHDA and CDR2 SQIVND come from the germline V gene (reference sequence). This chain's CDR3 is CASSIATRGGQPQHF. The CDR3 DNA is TGTGCCAGTAGTATAGCAACCCGAGGGGGTCAGCCCCAGCATTTT. Full variable domain (remainder filled in from reference TRBV19 and TRBJ1-5): DGGITQSPKYLFRKEGQNVTLSCEQNLNHDAMYWYRQDPGQGLRLIYYSQIVNDFQKGDIAEGYSVSREKKESFPLTVTSAQKNPTAFYLCASSIATRGGQPQHFGDGTRLSIL.

This clone came up many times. The V call is TRBV6-5, the J call TRBJ2-7, with 8 bases fitting TRBD2. After removal of 7 bases from V and 1 base from J, the junction contained 9 bases not matched to a gene. This CDR3 has 15 amino acids. The germline CDR1 and CDR2 sequences are MNHEY and SVGAGI. CDR3 loop: CASKRAAGGSYEQYF. The CDR3 DNA reads as TGTGCCAGCAAGAGGGCGGCGGGGGGATCCTACGAGCAGTACTTC.

The V gene is TRBV6-5, the J gene TRBJ2-4; no clear D. Trimming took off 7 bases at V and 8 bases at J, with 15 bases between the two ends. The germline V gene has CDR1 MNHEY and CDR2 SVGAGI. The CDR3 totals 13 residues. The CDR3 spells CASTAHGEDIQYF. CDR3 DNA sequence: TGTGCCAGCACCGCGCATGGAGAGGACATTCAGTACTTC.

This chain joins TRBV5-4 and TRBJ1-1; a possible D gene is TRBD1 (6 bases). Trimming cost V 3 bases and J 3 bases, with 12 bases left between them. Germline CDR1 and CDR2: SGHNT and YYREEE (reference sequence). The CDR3 is 14 amino acids. The CDR3 here is CASSSGGGDTEAFF. CDR3 nucleotides: TGTGCCAGCAGCTCAGGAGGGGGGGACACTGAAGCTTTCTTT.

J is TRBJ1-5 and V is TRBV5-6, with TRBD1 matching 8 bases. V trimming: 2 bases; J trimming: 5 bases; junction bases outside the gene matches: 9. Per germline, CDR1 SGHDT and CDR2 YYEEEE. The CDR3 is 16 residues long. CDR3 nucleotides: TGTGCCAGCAGCTTATTCGGACAGGGCCGAGATCAGCCCCAGCATTTT. Amino acid sequence: CASSLFGQGRDQPQHF.

The chain joins TRBV30 to TRBJ1-4, with 7 bases aligning to TRBD1. The CDR3 length is 15 residues. Trimming cost V 3 bases and J 6 bases; bases outside gene matches: 10. The germline V gene encodes CDR1 GTSNPN and CDR2 SVGIG (reference sequence). CDR3 nucleotides: TGTGCCTGGAGCCAGATCGGACAGGCGGATGAAAAACTGTTTTTT. It yields the protein CAWSQIGQADEKLFF.

The chain carries TRBV4-3 and TRBJ1-3; possible D gene TRBD1, 5 bases. Trimming shortened V by 1 base and J by 0 bases, and 7 bases separated the two germline ends. Per the germline V gene, CDR1 is LGHNA and CDR2 is YSLEER. CDR3 length equals 15 residues. CDR3 DNA sequence: TGCGCCAGCAGCCAAGGGGGGGTCTCTGGAAACACCATATATTTT. Translation gives CASSQGGVSGNTIYF.

The J gene is TRBJ2-6, the V gene TRBV14; D unresolved. Germline-derived CDR1 and CDR2 are SGHDN and FVKESK. Trimming took off 8 bases at V and 1 base at J, with 12 bases between the two ends. This CDR3 region has 15 residues. As DNA, the CDR3 is TGTGCCAGCTTCACAAAGAGATCTGGGGCCAACGTCCTGACTTTC. It encodes CASFTKRSGANVLTF. The full variable domain, its missing parts supplied by reference TRBV14 and TRBJ2-6, is EAGVTQFPSHSVIEKGQTVTLRCDPISGHDNLYWYRRVMGKEIKFLLHFVKESKQDESGMPNNRFLAERTGGTYSTLKVQPAELEDSGVYFCASFTKRSGANVLTFGAGSRLTVL.

CDR3 sequence (DNA): TGTGCCAGCAGCTTAAACAGAGAGATGAACACTGAAGCTTTCTTT. It encodes CASSLNREMNTEAFF. V is TRBV7-3 and J is TRBJ1-1, with D uncertain. The CDR3 has 15 amino acids. The V end was cut by 1 base, the J end by 0 bases, with 9 bases between. The germline CDR1 and CDR2 sequences are SGHTA and FQGTGA. Complete variable domain (other parts from reference TRBV7-3 and TRBJ1-1): GAGVSQTPSNKVTEKGKYVELRCDPISGHTALYWYRQSLGQGPEFLIYFQGTGAADDSGLPNDRFFAVRPEGSVSTLKIQRTERGDSAVYLCASSLNREMNTEAFFGQGTRLTVV.

The V gene is TRBV20-1, the J gene TRBJ1-6; no reliable D call. Trimming left V 3 bases short and J 7 bases short, with 4 bases between. CDR1 and CDR2 from the germline V gene are DFQATT and SNEGSKA (reference sequence). This CDR3 spans 11 amino acids. The CDR3 spells CSASLNSPLHF. The CDR3 DNA is TGCAGTGCTAGCTTGAATTCACCCCTCCACTTT.

The rearrangement links TRBV9 to TRBJ2-1, with D unclear. Trimming left V 4 bases short and J 6 bases short, with 14 bases between. Germline CDR1 SGDLS, CDR2 YYNGEE. The CDR3 is 14 residues long. The CDR3 is CASSTSGYRNEQFF. The CDR3, as DNA: TGTGCCAGCAGCACCTCGGGCTATCGCAATGAGCAGTTCTTC.

This chain joins TRBV10-3 and TRBJ1-1, with a weak D call TRBD1 (5 bases). This CDR3 is 12 amino acids long. Trimming removed 9 bases from V and 7 bases from J, with 15 bases in between. Germline lookup yields CDR1 ENHRY and CDR2 SYGVKD. Here the CDR3 reads CAMKQGDGEAFF. CDR3 nucleotide sequence: TGTGCCATGAAGCAGGGTGACGGTGAAGCTTTCTTT.

This clone was picked up a small number of times. The J gene is TRBJ2-7, the V gene TRBV5-5; D unresolved. Trimming left V 0 bases short and J 0 bases short, with 7 bases between. The CDR3 is made up of 14 amino acids. Germline V CDR1 and CDR2: SGHKS, YYEKEE (reference sequence). The CDR3 DNA follows: TGTGCCAGCAGCTTGGCCGAGATCTCCTACGAGCAGTACTTC. It is translated as CASSLAEISYEQYF. Complete variable domain (other parts from reference TRBV5-5 and TRBJ2-7): DAGVTQSPTHLIKTRGQQVTLRCSPISGHKSVSWYQQVLGQGPQFIFQYYEKEERGRGNFPDRFSARQFPNYSSELNVNALLLGDSALYLCASSLAEISYEQYFGPGTRLTVT.

The chain carries TRBV7-2 and TRBJ2-1; tentative D call: TRBD1 (5 bases). V was clipped by 1 base and J by 8 bases, with 15 bases between them. The CDR3 has 15 amino acids. Germline V gene data show CDR1 as SGHTA and CDR2 as FQGNSA. In DNA form, the CDR3 reads TGTGCCAGCAGCTTAGGAGTCGGGCAGGGTCATGAGCAGTTCTTC. Its translation is CASSLGVGQGHEQFF. Full variable domain (remainder filled in from reference TRBV7-2 and TRBJ2-1): GAGVSQSPSNKVTEKGKDVELRCDPISGHTALYWYRQSLGQGLEFLIYFQGNSAPDKSGLPSDRFSAERTGGSVSTLTIQRTQQEDSAVYLCASSLGVGQGHEQFFGPGTRLTVL.

The rearrangement joins TRBV19 to TRBJ2-7; 7 nucleotides match TRBD1. Germline lookup yields CDR1 LNHDA and CDR2 SQIVND (reference sequence). This CDR3 comprises 14 residues. Germline trimming cut 5 bases from V and 2 bases from J; bases unmatched to any gene: 6. This chain's CDR3 is CASSPIQGAYEQYF. In nucleotides, the CDR3 is TGTGCCAGTAGTCCGATCCAGGGGGCCTACGAGCAGTACTTC.

The gene calls are TRBV6-1 and TRBJ1-4, with D uncertain. The CDR3 spans 14 residues. V lost 2 bases and J 5 bases, leaving 9 bases between the germline ends. CDR1 and CDR2 (germline): MNHNS, SASEGT. The CDR3 DNA reads as TGTGCCAGCAGTGAACCTAGGCCGAATGAAAAACTGTTTTTT. The encoded protein is CASSEPRPNEKLFF.

V and J are TRBV2 and TRBJ2-7; no clear D. Germline CDR1 is SNHLY and CDR2 is FYNNEI. The CDR3 has 11 residues. With 6 bases removed from V and 7 bases from J, the gap between germline ends came to 10 bases. CDR3 sequence: CASSLFGEQYF. The CDR3 DNA follows: TGTGCCAGCAGCTTGTTTGGGGAGCAGTACTTC.

The DNA for the CDR3 is TGTGCCAGCAGCTTAGTTGCAGCTAGGTCGGGCGAGCAGTACTTC. Translating it yields CASSLVAARSGEQYF. The V gene is TRBV7-2, the J gene TRBJ2-7; D unresolved. V was shortened by 1 base and J by 6 bases, with 16 bases between the two germline ends. Germline-derived CDR1 and CDR2 are SGHTA and FQGNSA. The CDR3 contains 15 residues.

This chain links TRBV25-1 with TRBJ1-2, with D unclear. CDR1 MGHDK and CDR2 SYGVNS come from the germline V gene. The CDR3 contains 12 residues. Trimming pared 6 bases from V and 3 bases from J, leaving 8 bases between. CDR3 DNA: TGTGCCAGCAGCGGAGGTGACTATGGCTACACCTTC. Its protein is CASSGGDYGYTF.

The chain couples TRBV29-1 to TRBJ2-2; D gene ambiguous. Germline-derived CDR1 and CDR2 are SQVTM and ANQGSEA. Trimming stripped 5 bases from V and 1 base from J, with 14 bases between. The CDR3 length is 15 residues. The CDR3 reads CSVFTADKNTGELFF. Written as DNA, the CDR3 is TGCAGCGTTTTCACCGCCGACAAGAACACCGGGGAGCTGTTTTTT.

The chain uses TRBV5-5 and TRBJ2-7; a weak D match, TRBD1 (5 bases). Germline loops: CDR1 SGHKS, CDR2 YYEKEE (reference sequence). Trimming left V 1 base short and J 1 base short, with 9 bases between. The CDR3 extends over 14 amino acids. The CDR3 loop reads CASSLKAGSYEQYF. CDR3 in DNA: TGTGCCAGCAGCTTGAAGGCAGGGTCCTACGAGCAGTACTTC.

The V call is TRBV6-1, the J call TRBJ1-4; D not certain. Trimming removed 3 bases at V and 8 bases at J, with 10 bases between. Germline V gene sequence: CDR1 MNHNS, CDR2 SASEGT. CDR3 length: 13 amino acids. CDR3 bases: TGTGCCAGCAGTGATCCGCTGGGCGAAAAACTGTTTTTT. As protein: CASSDPLGEKLFF.